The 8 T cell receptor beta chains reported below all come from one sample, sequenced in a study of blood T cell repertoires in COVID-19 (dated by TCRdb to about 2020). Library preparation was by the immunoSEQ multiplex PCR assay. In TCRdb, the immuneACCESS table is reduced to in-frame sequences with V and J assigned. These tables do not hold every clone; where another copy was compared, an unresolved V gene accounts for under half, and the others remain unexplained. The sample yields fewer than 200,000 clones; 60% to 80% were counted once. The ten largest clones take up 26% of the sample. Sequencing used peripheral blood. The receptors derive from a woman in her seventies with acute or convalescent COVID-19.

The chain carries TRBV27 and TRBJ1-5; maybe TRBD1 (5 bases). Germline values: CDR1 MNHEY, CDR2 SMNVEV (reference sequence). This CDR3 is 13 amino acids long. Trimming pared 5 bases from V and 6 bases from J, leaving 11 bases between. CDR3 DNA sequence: TGTGCCAGCAGTAAGGGGTTAAGTCAGCCCCAGCATTTT. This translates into CASSKGLSQPQHF.

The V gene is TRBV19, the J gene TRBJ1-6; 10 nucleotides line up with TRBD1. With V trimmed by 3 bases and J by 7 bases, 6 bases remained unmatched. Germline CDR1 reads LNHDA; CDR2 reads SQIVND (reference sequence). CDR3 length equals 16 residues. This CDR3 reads CASSIPGQGPNSPLHF. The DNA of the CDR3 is TGTGCCAGTAGTATTCCGGGACAGGGGCCGAATTCACCCCTCCACTTT. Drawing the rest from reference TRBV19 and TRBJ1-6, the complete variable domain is DGGITQSPKYLFRKEGQNVTLSCEQNLNHDAMYWYRQDPGQGLRLIYYSQIVNDFQKGDIAEGYSVSREKKESFPLTVTSAQKNPTAFYLCASSIPGQGPNSPLHFGNGTRLTVT.

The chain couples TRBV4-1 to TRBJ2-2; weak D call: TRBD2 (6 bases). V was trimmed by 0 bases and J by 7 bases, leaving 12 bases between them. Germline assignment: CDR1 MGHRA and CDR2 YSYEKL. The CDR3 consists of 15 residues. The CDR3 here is CASSQEGSGGGELFF. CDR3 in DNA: TGCGCCAGCAGCCAAGAGGGATCCGGGGGCGGGGAGCTGTTTTTT.

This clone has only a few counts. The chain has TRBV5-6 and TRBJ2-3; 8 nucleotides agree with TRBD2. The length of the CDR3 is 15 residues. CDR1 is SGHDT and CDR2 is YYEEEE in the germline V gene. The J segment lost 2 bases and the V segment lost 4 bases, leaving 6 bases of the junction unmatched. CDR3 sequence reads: CASSTGLANTDTQYF. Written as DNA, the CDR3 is TGTGCCAGCAGCACCGGACTAGCCAACACAGATACGCAGTATTTT.

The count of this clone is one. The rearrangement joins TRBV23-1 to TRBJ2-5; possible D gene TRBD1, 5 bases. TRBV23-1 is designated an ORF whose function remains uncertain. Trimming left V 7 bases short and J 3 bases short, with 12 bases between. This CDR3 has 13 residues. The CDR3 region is CASTPGNEETQYF. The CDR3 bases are TGCGCCAGCACCCCAGGGAACGAAGAGACCCAGTACTTC.

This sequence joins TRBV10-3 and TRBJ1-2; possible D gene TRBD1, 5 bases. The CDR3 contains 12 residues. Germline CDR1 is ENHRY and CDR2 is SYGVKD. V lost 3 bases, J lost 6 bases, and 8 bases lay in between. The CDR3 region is CAISDKGNGYTF. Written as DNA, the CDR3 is TGTGCCATCAGTGATAAGGGGAATGGCTACACCTTC.

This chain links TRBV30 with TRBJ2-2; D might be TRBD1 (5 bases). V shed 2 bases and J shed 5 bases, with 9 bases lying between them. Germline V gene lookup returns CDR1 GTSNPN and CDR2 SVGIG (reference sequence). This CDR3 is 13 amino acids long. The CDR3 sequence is CAWSHRSTGELFF. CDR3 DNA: TGTGCCTGGAGTCACAGGAGTACCGGGGAGCTGTTTTTT. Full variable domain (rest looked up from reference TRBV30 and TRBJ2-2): SQTIHQWPATLVQPVGSPLSLECTVEGTSNPNLYWYRQAAGRGLQLLFYSVGIGQISSEVPQNLSASRPQDRQFILSSKKLLLSDSGFYLCAWSHRSTGELFFGEGSRLTVL.

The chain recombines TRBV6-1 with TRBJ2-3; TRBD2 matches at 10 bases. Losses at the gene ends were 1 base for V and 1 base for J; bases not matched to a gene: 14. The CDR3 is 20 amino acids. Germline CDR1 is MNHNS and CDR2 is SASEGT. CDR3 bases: TGTGCCAGCAGTGAAGAATTGTGGCTAGCGGGAGATCGGGGCACAGATACGCAGTATTTT. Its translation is CASSEELWLAGDRGTDTQYF.